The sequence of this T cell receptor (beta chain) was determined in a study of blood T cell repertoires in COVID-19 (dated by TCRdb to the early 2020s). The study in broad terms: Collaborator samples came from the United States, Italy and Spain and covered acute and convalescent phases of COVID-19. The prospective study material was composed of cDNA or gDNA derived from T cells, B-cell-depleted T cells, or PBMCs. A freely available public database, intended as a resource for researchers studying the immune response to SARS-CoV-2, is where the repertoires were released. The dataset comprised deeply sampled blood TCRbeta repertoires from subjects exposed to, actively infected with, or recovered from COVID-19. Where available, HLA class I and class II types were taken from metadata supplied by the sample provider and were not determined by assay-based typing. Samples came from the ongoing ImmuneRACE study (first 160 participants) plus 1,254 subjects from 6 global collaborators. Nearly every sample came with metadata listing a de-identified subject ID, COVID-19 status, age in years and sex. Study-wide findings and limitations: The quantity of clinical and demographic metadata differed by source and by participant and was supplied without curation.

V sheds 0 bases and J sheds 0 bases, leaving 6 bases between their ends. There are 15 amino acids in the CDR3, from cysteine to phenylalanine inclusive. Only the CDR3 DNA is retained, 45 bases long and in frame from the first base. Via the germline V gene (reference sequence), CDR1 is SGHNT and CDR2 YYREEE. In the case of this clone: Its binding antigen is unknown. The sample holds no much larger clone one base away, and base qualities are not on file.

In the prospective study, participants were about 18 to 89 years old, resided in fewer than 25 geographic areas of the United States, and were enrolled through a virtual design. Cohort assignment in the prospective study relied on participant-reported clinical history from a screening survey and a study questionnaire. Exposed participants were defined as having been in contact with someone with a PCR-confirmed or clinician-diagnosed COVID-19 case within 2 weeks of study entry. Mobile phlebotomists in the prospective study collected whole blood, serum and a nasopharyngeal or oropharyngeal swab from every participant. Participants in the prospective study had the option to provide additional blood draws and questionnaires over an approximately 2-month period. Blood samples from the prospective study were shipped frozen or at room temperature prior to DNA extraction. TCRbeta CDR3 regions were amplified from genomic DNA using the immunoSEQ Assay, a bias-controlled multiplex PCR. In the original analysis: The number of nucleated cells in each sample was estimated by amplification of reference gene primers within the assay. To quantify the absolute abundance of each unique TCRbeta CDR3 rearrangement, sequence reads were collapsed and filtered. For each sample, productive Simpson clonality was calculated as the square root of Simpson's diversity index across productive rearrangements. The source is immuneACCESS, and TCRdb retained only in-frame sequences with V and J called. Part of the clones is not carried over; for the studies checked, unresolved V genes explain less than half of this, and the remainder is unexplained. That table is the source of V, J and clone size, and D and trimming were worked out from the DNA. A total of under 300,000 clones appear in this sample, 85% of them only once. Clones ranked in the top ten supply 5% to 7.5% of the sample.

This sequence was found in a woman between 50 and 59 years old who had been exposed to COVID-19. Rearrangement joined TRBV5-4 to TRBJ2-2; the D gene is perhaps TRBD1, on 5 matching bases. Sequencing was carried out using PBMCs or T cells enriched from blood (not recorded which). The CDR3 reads CASSLGGANTGELFF. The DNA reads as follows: TGTGCCAGCAGCTTGGGGGGCGCGAACACCGGGGAGCTGTTTTTT.